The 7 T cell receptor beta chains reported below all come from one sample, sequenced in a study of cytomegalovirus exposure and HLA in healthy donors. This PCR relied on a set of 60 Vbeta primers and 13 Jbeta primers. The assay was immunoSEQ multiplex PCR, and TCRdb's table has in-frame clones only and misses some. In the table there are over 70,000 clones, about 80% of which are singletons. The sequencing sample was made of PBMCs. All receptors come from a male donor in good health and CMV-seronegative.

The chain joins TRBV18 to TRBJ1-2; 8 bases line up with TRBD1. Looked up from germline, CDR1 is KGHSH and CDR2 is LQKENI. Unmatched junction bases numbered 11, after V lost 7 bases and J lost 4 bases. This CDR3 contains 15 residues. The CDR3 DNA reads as TGTGCCAGCTTAAAGCAGGGGGCAGTCAGCTATGGCTACACCTTC. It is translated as CASLKQGAVSYGYTF.

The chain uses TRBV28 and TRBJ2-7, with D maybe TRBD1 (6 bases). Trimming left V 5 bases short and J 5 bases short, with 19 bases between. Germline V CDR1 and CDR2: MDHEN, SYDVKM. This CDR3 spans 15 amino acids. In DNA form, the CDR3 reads TGTGCCAGCAGTATGACCAGGTGGGGGCGCAACGAGCAGTACTTC. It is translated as CASSMTRWGRNEQYF.

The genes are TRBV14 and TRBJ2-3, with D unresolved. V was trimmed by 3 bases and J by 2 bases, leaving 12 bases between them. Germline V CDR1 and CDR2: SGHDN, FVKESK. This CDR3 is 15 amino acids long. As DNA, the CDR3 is TGTGCCAGCAGCCAGCGAGCTGCCTCCACAGATACGCAGTATTTT. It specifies CASSQRAASTDTQYF. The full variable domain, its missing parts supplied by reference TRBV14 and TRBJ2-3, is EAGVTQFPSHSVIEKGQTVTLRCDPISGHDNLYWYRRVMGKEIKFLLHFVKESKQDESGMPNNRFLAERTGGTYSTLKVQPAELEDSGVYFCASSQRAASTDTQYFGPGTRLTVL.

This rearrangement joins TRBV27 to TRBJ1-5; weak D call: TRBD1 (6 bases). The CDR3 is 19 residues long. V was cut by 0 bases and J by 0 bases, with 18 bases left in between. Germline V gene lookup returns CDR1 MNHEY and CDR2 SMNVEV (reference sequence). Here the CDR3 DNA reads TGTGCCAGCAGTTTATCTGGCCCGGGACACCCTTATAGCAATCAGCCCCAGCATTTT. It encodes CASSLSGPGHPYSNQPQHF.

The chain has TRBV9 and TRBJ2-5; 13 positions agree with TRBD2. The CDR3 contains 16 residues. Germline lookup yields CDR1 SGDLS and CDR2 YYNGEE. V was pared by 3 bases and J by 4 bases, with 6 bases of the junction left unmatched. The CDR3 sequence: CASSAHGTSGIETQYF. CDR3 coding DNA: TGTGCCAGCAGCGCCCACGGGACTAGCGGGATAGAGACCCAGTACTTC.

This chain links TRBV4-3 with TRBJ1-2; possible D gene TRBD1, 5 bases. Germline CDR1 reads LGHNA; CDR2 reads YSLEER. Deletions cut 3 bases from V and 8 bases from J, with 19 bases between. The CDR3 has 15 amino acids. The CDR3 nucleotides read TGCGCCAGCAGCCAGCCGGGGACCCGGGAGATCGGCTACACCTTC. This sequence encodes CASSQPGTREIGYTF.

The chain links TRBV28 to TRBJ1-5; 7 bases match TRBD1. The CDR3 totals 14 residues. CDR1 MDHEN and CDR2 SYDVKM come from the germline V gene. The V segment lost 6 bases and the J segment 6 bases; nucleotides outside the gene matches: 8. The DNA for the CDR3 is TGTGCCAGCAGGTTCTCCTCAGGGGGTCAGCCCCAGCATTTT. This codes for CASRFSSGGQPQHF.